This T cell receptor beta chain was sequenced in a study of T cell responses to AZD1222 COVID-19 vaccine. Overall study findings and caveats: Samples come after the peak T cell response, not at day 14. Unmutated variant regions are reportedly targeted by nearly half of spike-specific TCRs. Among AZD1222 vaccinees, only 5 to 7 were seropositive at baseline.

Remarks on this clone: The antigen remains unidentified.

Germline-derived CDR1 and CDR2 are KGHDR and SFDVKD. This CDR3 comprises 14 residues. V lost 4 bases to trimming and J lost 4 bases; unmatched junction nucleotides: 5. Measured with immunoSEQ multiplex PCR; TCRdb has only the in-frame clones, and not every one. The data show around 150,000 clones, 94% seen once. Material: peripheral blood, obtained on day 0 of AZD1222 vaccination. The sequence was obtained from an adult in good health. The rearrangement uses TRBV24-1 and TRBJ1-1; 7 bases agree with TRBD1. CDR3 DNA: TGTGCCACCAGTGACAGGGGGGGGTCCACTGAAGCTTTCTTT. Translation gives CATSDRGGSTEAFF.